These T cell receptor beta chains were read from a single sample in a study of cytomegalovirus exposure and HLA in healthy donors. Profiling relied on immunoSEQ multiplex PCR, and the TCRdb table lists in-frame clones only, not all of them. The sample consists of a few hundred thousand clones, around 90% of them appearing once. The sample comprised PBMCs. These receptors were collected from a woman aged 18-29 years in good health and CMV-seronegative. CDR3s include the opening cysteine and the closing phenylalanine or tryptophan. Fields, in order: J gene, D gene, clone size, V gene, CDR3 DNA, CDR3 protein. The D gene is left open where the match is weak. The size entry is marked missing in some rows and otherwise reads once, few, many or a size class.

>TRBJ2-3|TRBD2|.|TRBV4-2
TGTGCCAGCAGCCAAGGTTCTGTCTGGGGGGGACAGTATTTT
CASSQGSVWGGQYF
>TRBJ2-7|TRBD1|.|TRBV14
TGTGCCAGCAGCCAAGGATCACTCCGGGACAGGTCCTACGAGCAGTACTTC
CASSQGSLRDRSYEQYF
>TRBJ1-5|.|few|TRBV7-2
TGTGCCAGCAGCCCAGGGGTATCTGGCAATCAGCCCCAGCATTTT
CASSPGVSGNQPQHF
>TRBJ1-2|.|few|TRBV19
TGTGCCAGTAGTATAGGACAGTTGGGTGGCTACACCTTC
CASSIGQLGGYTF
>TRBJ1-1|.|.|TRBV5-1
TGCGCCAGCAGACGCGTCCTCGGGAGGGAGGAAATGAACACTGAAGCTTTCTTT
CASRRVLGREEMNTEAFF
>TRBJ1-6|TRBD1|.|TRBV7-6
TGTGCCAGCGCCAGGGACAGGGATAATTCACCCCTCCACTTT
CASARDRDNSPLHF
>TRBJ1-2|TRBD1|.|TRBV9
TGTGCCAGCAGCGTAGGCCAAACAGGGGATGCTAACTATGGCTACACCTTC
CASSVGQTGDANYGYTF
>TRBJ2-7|.|.|TRBV23-1
TGCGCCAGCAGTCCCGGGAGCTCCTACGAGCAGTACTTC
CASSPGSSYEQYF
>TRBJ1-1|.|.|TRBV29-1
TGCAGCGTTCTGCGTCGTATGAACACTGAAGCTTTCTTT
CSVLRRMNTEAFF
>TRBJ2-4|TRBD2|.|TRBV7-6
TGTGCCAGCAGCCCGGGCGGGGGTGTCATTCAGTACTTC
CASSPGGGVIQYF
>TRBJ1-2|TRBD1|.|TRBV5-4
TGTGCCAGCAGCTTGGATGGGACAGGCTTAAATTCTAACTATGGCTACACCTTC
CASSLDGTGLNSNYGYTF
>TRBJ2-7|TRBD1|few|TRBV6-5
TGTGCCAGCAGTTCCGGGACAGGGTTACTCGAGCAGTACTTC
CASSSGTGLLEQYF
>TRBJ2-1|TRBD2|.|TRBV2
TGTGCCAGCAGTGGTGGGGGGGATGAGCAGTTCTTC
CASSGGGDEQFF
>TRBJ2-3|.|.|TRBV6-6
TGTGCCAGCAGATTAGTAGATACAGATACGCAGTATTTT
CASRLVDTDTQYF
>TRBJ1-3|.|.|TRBV11-2
TGTGCCAGCAGGGGGCGCAACAGGGACTCTGGAAACACCATATATTTT
CASRGRNRDSGNTIYF
>TRBJ1-2|.|.|TRBV10-3
TGTGCCATCAGTCTCTCAGAGGGTAGAGATGGCTACACCTTC
CAISLSEGRDGYTF
>TRBJ2-1|TRBD2|.|TRBV11-2
TGTGCCAGCAGCTTGAAGCGGGGGCCTTCCTACAATGAGCAGTTCTTC
CASSLKRGPSYNEQFF
>TRBJ2-3|TRBD2|.|TRBV2
TGTGCCAGCAAGGGTGGGGGGGATTACGATACGCAGTATTTT
CASKGGGDYDTQYF
>TRBJ2-3|.|.|TRBV7-8
TGTGCCAGCAGCCCTGTTCATAGCATCATCACAGATACGCAGTATTTT
CASSPVHSIITDTQYF
>TRBJ1-2|.|.|TRBV7-9
TGTGCCAGCAGCTTCCGGTTCTCTGGCTACACCTTC
CASSFRFSGYTF
>TRBJ1-2|.|once|TRBV2
TGTGCCAGCAGTGAGGGGGGAGCTTATAACTATGGCTACACCTTC
CASSEGGAYNYGYTF
>TRBJ1-1|.|.|TRBV7-3
TGTGCCAGCAGCCCAACCGGACACGGAAACACTGAAGCTTTCTTT
CASSPTGHGNTEAFF
>TRBJ2-3|.|.|TRBV5-1
TGCGCCAGCAGCTTGTTCGCAGGGGATGCGGATACGCAGTATTTT
CASSLFAGDADTQYF
>TRBJ1-5|.|.|TRBV5-6
TGTGCCAGCAGCCTAGAGGGTCGCGGCCTCAATCAGCCCCAGCATTTT
CASSLEGRGLNQPQHF
>TRBJ1-5|.|.|TRBV6-5
TGTGCCAGCAGTTCCAGGGTCGGCAATCAGCCCCAGCATTTT
CASSSRVGNQPQHF
>TRBJ1-2|TRBD1|.|TRBV9
TGTGCCAGCAGCGCGGACAGGGGGCGGCGAGGCTATGGCTACACCTTC
CASSADRGRRGYGYTF
>TRBJ1-2|.|once|TRBV21-1
TGTGCCAGCAGCAAAAGGGGTCACTATGGCTACACCTTC
CASSKRGHYGYTF
>TRBJ2-7|TRBD1|.|TRBV10-3
TGTGCCAACAACCGGGACAGGGCCTACGAGCAGTACTTC
CANNRDRAYEQYF
>TRBJ1-2|.|.|TRBV30
TGTGCCTGGAACGAGGGGGTAGGGTATGGCTACACCTTC
CAWNEGVGYGYTF
>TRBJ1-2|TRBD1|few|TRBV19
TGTGCCAGTAGTATACAGGGACAGGGAGCGAACTATGGCTACACCTTC
CASSIQGQGANYGYTF
>TRBJ1-2|.|.|TRBV9
TGTGCCAGCAGCGTAGAAATGGGGGCCGGCGGAGGCTACACCTTC
CASSVEMGAGGGYTF
>TRBJ2-5|TRBD2|.|TRBV4-1
TGCGCCAGCAGTCGGGGAGGGTCTCGAGCTGAGGAGACCCAGTACTTC
CASSRGGSRAEETQYF
>TRBJ2-1|.|.|TRBV6-7
TGTGCCGGCAGTTTCTCCCTTGAGGCAAATACTCATAGGAATGAGCAGTTCTTC
CAGSFSLEANTHRNEQFF
>TRBJ1-6|TRBD1|.|TRBV4-2
TGTGCCAGCAGCTTAATCCTGACAGGGGATTCACCCCTCCACTTT
CASSLILTGDSPLHF
>TRBJ1-6|.|once|TRBV7-9
TGTTCCAGCAGCCCCCAGGGCCCAAGTTCACCCCTCCACTTT
CSSSPQGPSSPLHF
>TRBJ1-1|TRBD1|.|TRBV18
TGTGCCAGCTTTGAGGCCGGGACAGGGGGCACTGAAGCTTTCTTT
CASFEAGTGGTEAFF
>TRBJ2-2|TRBD2|.|TRBV4-1
TGCGCCAGCAGCCCGACTAGCGGGGGGGCCACCGGGGAGCTGTTTTTT
CASSPTSGGATGELFF
>TRBJ1-2|.|.|TRBV19
TGTGCCAGTAGTATCGTAGATACCTATGGCTACACCTTC
CASSIVDTYGYTF
>TRBJ1-3|.|.|TRBV5-1
TGCGCCAGCAGCTTTGTAGGGCAGGGGAGTGGAAACACCATATATTTT
CASSFVGQGSGNTIYF
>TRBJ2-3|.|few|TRBV19
TGTGCCAGTACCCGTCGACAGGACAGTGCAGATACGCAGTATTTT
CASTRRQDSADTQYF